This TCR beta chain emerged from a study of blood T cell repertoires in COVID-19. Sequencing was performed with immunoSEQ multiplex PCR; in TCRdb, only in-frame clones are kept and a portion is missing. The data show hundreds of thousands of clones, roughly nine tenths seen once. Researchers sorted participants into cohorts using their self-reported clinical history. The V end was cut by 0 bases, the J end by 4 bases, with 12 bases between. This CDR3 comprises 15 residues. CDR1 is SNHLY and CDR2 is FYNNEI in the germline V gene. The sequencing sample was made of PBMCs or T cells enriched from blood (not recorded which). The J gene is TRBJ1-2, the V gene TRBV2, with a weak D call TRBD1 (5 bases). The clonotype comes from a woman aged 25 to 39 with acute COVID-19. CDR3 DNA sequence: TGTGCCAGCAGTGAAGCGCTTCACAGGATCTATGGCTACACCTTC. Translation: CASSEALHRIYGYTF.